The source of this T cell receptor beta chain is a study of blood T cell repertoires in COVID-19 (dated by TCRdb to 2018 to 2021). For context, the study as a whole: Samples covering the acute and convalescent phases of COVID-19 were provided by collaborators in the United States, Italy and Spain. The material from the prospective study consisted of cDNA or gDNA derived from T cells, B-cell-depleted T cells, or PBMCs. Sample metadata almost always included a de-identified subject ID, COVID-19 status, age in years and sex. Where available, HLA class I and class II types were taken from metadata supplied by the sample provider and were not determined by assay-based typing. Samples were obtained from the ongoing ImmuneRACE study (first 160 participants) and from 1,254 subjects provided by 6 global collaborators. The repertoires were made available in a free public database intended to serve as a resource for research on the immune response to SARS-CoV-2. Deeply sampled blood TCRbeta repertoires from subjects exposed to, actively infected with, or recovered from COVID-19 were included in the dataset.

Concerning this clone itself: Its target antigen remains unknown. Nothing much larger sits one base from this clone, and base qualities are not available.

In Seattle, one collaborating source enrolled patients while the infection was active and tracked those patients longitudinally over the course of disease. Collaborating institutions collected whole blood in K2EDTA tubes following their own protocols. Collaborator samples were shipped for TCRbeta analysis as frozen whole blood, isolated PBMCs, or DNA extracted from either sample type. What the research found in general, with its limitations: How much clinical and demographic metadata was included differed by source and by participant, and the metadata was provided uncurated.

CDR1 and CDR2 are read off the germline V gene as SNHLY and FYNNEI. The CDR3 has 13 amino acids, counting the end cysteine and phenylalanine. Only CDR3 DNA is held: 39 bases, read in frame from base 1. V was cut back by 7 bases and J by 1 base, leaving a gap of 9 bases between them. The immunoSEQ Assay, a bias-controlled multiplex PCR, was used to amplify TCRbeta CDR3 regions from genomic DNA. Concerning the study's data processing: The number of nucleated cells in each sample was estimated by amplification of reference gene primers within the assay. To quantify the absolute abundance of each unique TCRbeta CDR3 rearrangement, sequence reads were collapsed and filtered. For each sample, productive Simpson clonality was calculated by taking the square root of Simpson's diversity index across productive rearrangements. TCRdb carries this immuneACCESS record with in-frame sequences only. Its versions omit some clonotypes, under half of them owing to an unresolved V gene in the studies checked, with the rest unexplained. That table furnishes V, J and clone size, whereas the DNA furnished D and trimming. The sample table contains about 95,000 clones; only one count was recorded for roughly 81% of them. The ten most abundant clones make up around 4.7% of the sample.

The material sequenced was peripheral blood. The receptor comes from a man older than 75 with COVID-19, enrolled during active disease. The chain is encoded by TRBV2 joined to TRBJ2-3; the best D guess is TRBD2, with 5 bases matching. The CDR3 region has the sequence CASMRDRTDTQYF. The DNA sequence is as follows: TGTGCCAGCATGAGGGATCGCACAGATACGCAGTATTTT.